A selection of T cell receptor beta chains follows, all from one sample in a study of shared clonotypes between healthy human individuals. Method: immunoSEQ multiplex PCR; TCRdb's copy keeps in-frame clones and lacks some. The sample lists about 820,000 clones; over 90% were seen once. Sequencing input: naive CD8+ T cells sorted from blood. Receptor source: a man aged 25-45 years in good health. CDR3s include the opening cysteine and the closing phenylalanine or tryptophan. The order of the fields is J gene, V gene, D gene, CDR3 protein. The D gene is left open where the match is weak.

TRBJ2-2 TRBV4-2 NA CASSQRSRDDITNTGELFF
TRBJ2-2 TRBV9 NA CASSVDPANTGELFF
TRBJ2-1 TRBV27 NA CASSSALPVTLTNEQFF
TRBJ1-2 TRBV5-4 NA CASSLDGQGGYTF
TRBJ1-2 TRBV13 NA CASSLDRRGSAYGYTF
TRBJ2-2 TRBV5-1 TRBD2 CASSLTSAFTGELFF
TRBJ1-2 TRBV5-6 TRBD1 CASTPGQGATGYTF
TRBJ2-5 TRBV7-9 TRBD1 CASHQEGASFLETQYF
TRBJ1-1 TRBV19 NA CASSPLLGGEAFF
TRBJ2-7 TRBV19 TRBD2 CASSLTSGAREQYF
TRBJ2-7 TRBV19 TRBD1 CASSAKTGGSYEQYF
TRBJ2-7 TRBV9 NA CASSAGSGYEQYF
TRBJ1-2 TRBV13 NA CASSLGDYGYTF
TRBJ2-3 TRBV18 NA CASSPYMTPAREGTQYF
TRBJ2-1 TRBV7-9 TRBD2 CASSPGLAGQSRNEQFF
TRBJ1-2 TRBV7-9 NA CASSLADGNYGYTF
TRBJ2-1 TRBV11-3 TRBD2 CASSPRAGSGRARDEQFF
TRBJ2-1 TRBV7-3 NA CASSLPRGEQFF
TRBJ2-5 TRBV28 NA CAVGDNQETQYF
TRBJ2-1 TRBV18 TRBD2 CASSPSPGGTSGFGPNEQFF
TRBJ1-3 TRBV7-9 NA CASSPTLSGNTIYF
TRBJ2-1 TRBV27 NA CASSYSVYGDEQFF
TRBJ2-3 TRBV11-3 NA CASSPSGSTDTQYF
TRBJ1-2 TRBV9 NA CASSVARKGYTF
TRBJ2-3 TRBV7-2 NA CASSSMSTDTQYF
TRBJ1-5 TRBV27 NA CASSPGNQPQHF
TRBJ1-5 TRBV11-2 NA CASSLVPGRNQPQHF
TRBJ2-7 TRBV28 NA CASSQRRTPSSYEQYF
TRBJ2-7 TRBV6-6 NA CASSYYLDQGEQYF
TRBJ2-7 TRBV10-1 NA CASSGGPYEQYF
TRBJ1-5 TRBV10-3 NA CAINEDRRNQPQHF
TRBJ2-1 TRBV9 NA CASSAYNGDEQFF
TRBJ2-7 TRBV28 TRBD1 CASSLEQGEQYF
TRBJ2-4 TRBV11-1 TRBD2 CASSLGWTSGAKNIQYF
TRBJ2-5 TRBV6-6 NA CASSTGGGETQYF
TRBJ2-1 TRBV19 TRBD1 CASSNQGQGMFF
TRBJ1-2 TRBV7-2 NA CASSLYRGIGGYGYTF
TRBJ2-7 TRBV4-1 TRBD2 CASSQPASGNYEQYF
TRBJ1-3 TRBV29-1 NA CSVVGGSSGNTIYF
TRBJ2-7 TRBV27 NA CASSRGQIYEQYF
TRBJ2-7 TRBV28 TRBD1 CATEPQGEGYEQYF
TRBJ2-2 TRBV6-5 NA CASSYSLGTGELFF
TRBJ2-7 TRBV9 NA CASSVAGARDEQYF
TRBJ2-3 TRBV27 TRBD2 CASSRPSGTSGVSSTDTQYF
TRBJ1-2 TRBV27 NA CASSPRQVDYGYTF